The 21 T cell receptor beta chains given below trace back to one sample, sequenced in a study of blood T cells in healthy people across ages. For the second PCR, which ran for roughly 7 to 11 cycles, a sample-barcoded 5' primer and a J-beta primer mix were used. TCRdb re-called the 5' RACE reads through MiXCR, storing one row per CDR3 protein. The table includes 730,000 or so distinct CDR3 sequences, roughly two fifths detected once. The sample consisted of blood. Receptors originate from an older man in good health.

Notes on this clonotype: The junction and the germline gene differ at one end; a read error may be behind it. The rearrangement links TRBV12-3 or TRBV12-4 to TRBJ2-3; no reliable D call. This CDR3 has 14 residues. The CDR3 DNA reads TGTGCCAGCACTTTAGGACCAACACAAGATACGCAGTATTTT. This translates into CASTLGPTQDTQYF.

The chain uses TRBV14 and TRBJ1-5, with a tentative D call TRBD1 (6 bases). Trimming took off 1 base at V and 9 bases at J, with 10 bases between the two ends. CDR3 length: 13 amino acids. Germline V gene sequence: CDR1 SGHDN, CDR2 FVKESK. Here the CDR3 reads CASSQVRGGPQHF. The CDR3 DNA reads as TGTGCCAGCAGCCAAGTCAGGGGCGGGCCCCAGCATTTT.

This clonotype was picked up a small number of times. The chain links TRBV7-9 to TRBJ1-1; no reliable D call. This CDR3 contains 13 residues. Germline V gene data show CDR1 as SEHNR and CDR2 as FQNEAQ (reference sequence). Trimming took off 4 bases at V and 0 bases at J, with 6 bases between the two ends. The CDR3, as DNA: TGTGCCAGCAGCTGGGAGATGAACACTGAAGCTTTCTTT. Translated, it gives CASSWEMNTEAFF.

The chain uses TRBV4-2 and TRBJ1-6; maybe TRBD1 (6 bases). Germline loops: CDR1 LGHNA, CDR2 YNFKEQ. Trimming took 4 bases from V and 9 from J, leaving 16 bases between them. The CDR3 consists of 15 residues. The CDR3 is CASSPGQGHSSPLHF. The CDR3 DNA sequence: TGTGCCAGCAGCCCGGGTCAGGGACATAGTTCACCCCTCCACTTT.

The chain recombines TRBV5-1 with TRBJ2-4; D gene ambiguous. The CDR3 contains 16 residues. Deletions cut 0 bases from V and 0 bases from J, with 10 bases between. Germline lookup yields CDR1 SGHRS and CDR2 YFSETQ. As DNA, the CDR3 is TGCGCCAGCAGCTTGGAAAACTCTCTAGCCAAAAACATTCAGTACTTC. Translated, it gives CASSLENSLAKNIQYF. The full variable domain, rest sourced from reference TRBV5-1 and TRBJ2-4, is KAGVTQTPRYLIKTRGQQVTLSCSPISGHRSVSWYQQTPGQGLQFLFEYFSETQRNKGNFPGRFSGRQFSNSRSEMNVSTLELGDSALYLCASSLENSLAKNIQYFGAGTRLSVL.

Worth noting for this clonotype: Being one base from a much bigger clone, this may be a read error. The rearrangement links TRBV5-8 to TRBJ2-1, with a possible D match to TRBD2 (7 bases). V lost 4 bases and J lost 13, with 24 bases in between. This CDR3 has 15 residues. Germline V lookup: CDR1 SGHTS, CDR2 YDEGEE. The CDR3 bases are TGTGCCAGCAGCCTGGAAGGGGGGGCGGTGGAGACCCAGTTCTTC. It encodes CASSLEGGAVETQFF.

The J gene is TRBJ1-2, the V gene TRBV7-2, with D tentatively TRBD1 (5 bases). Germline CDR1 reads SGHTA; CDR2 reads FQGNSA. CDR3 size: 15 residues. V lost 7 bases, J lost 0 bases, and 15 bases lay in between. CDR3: CASTESGAANYGYTF. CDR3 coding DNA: TGTGCCAGCACCGAAAGCGGGGCAGCTAACTATGGCTACACCTTC.

In DNA, the CDR3 is TGTGCCAGCAGTTTGAGTGTAAGGGGGACGAACACTGAAGCTTTCTTT. Protein: CASSLSVRGTNTEAFF. V gene TRBV27 combines with J gene TRBJ1-1, with D perhaps TRBD1 (6 bases). Germline CDR1 and CDR2: MNHEY and SMNVEV (reference sequence). V gave up 3 bases and J gave up 1 base, with 15 bases separating them. This CDR3 is 16 amino acids long.

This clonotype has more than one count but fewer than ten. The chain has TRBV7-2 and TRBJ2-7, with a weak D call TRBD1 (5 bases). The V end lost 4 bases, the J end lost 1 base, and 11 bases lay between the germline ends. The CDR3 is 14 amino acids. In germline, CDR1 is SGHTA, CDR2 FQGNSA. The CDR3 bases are TGTGCCAGCAGCTCCTCCCGGACATCCTACGAGCAGTACTTC. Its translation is CASSSSRTSYEQYF.

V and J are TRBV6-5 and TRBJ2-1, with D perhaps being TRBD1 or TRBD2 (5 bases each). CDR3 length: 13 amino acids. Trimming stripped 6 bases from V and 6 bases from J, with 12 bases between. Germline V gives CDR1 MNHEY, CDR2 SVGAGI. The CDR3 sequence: CASSRGSFNEQFF. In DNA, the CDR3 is TGTGCCAGCAGCCGGGGCAGCTTCAATGAGCAGTTCTTC.

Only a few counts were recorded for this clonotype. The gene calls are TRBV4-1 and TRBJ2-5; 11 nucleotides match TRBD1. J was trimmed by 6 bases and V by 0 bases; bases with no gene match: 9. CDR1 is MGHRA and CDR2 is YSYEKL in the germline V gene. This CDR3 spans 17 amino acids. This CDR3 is CASSQETVGQGAKTQYF. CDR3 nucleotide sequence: TGCGCCAGCAGCCAAGAGACGGTTGGACAGGGGGCTAAGACCCAGTACTTC.

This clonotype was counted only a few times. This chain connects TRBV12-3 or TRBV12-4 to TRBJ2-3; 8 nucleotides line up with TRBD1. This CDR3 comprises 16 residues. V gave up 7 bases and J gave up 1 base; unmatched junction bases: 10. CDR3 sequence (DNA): TGTGCCAGCAACGTACAGGGGGGAGTGGGCACAGATACGCAGTATTTT. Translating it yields CASNVQGGVGTDTQYF.

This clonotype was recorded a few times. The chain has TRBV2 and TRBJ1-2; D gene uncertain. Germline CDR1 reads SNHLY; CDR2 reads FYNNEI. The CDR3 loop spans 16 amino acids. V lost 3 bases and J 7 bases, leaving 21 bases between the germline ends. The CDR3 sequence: CASSDVAGPGIGGYTF. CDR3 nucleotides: TGTGCCAGCAGTGACGTCGCGGGCCCCGGGATTGGTGGCTACACCTTC.

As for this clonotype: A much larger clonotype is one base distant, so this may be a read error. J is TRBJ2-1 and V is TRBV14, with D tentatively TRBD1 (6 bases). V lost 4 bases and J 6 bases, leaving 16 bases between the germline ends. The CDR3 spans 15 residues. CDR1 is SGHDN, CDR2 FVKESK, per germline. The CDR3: CASSRTRTVGNEQFF. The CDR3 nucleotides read TGTGCCAGCAGCCGAACCAGGACAGTGGGCAATGAGCAGTTCTTC.

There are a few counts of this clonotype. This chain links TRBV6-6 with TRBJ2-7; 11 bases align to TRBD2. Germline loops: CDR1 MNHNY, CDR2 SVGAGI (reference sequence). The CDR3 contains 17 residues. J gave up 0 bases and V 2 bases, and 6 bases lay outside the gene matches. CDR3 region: CASSYGTSGTSSYEQYF. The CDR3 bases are TGTGCCAGCAGTTACGGGACTAGCGGTACCAGCTCCTACGAGCAGTACTTC.

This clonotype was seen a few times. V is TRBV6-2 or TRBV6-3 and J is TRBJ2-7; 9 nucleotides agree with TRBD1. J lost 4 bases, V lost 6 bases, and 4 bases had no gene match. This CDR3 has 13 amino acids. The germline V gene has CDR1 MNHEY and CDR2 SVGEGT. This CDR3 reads CASRGTGRYEQYF. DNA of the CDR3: TGTGCCAGCAGAGGGACAGGGAGGTACGAGCAGTACTTC.

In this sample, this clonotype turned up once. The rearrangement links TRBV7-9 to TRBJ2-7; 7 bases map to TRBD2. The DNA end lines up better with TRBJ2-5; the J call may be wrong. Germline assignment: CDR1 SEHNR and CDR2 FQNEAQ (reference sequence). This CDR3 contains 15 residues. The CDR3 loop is CASSLHRDYLKTQYF. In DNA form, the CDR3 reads TGTGCCAGCAGCTTACACCGGGACTACTTAAAGACCCAGTACTTC.

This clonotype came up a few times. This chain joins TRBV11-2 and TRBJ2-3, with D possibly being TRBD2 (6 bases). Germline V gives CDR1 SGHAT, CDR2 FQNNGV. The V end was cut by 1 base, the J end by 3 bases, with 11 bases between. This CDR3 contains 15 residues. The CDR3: CASSLVAGLTDTQYF. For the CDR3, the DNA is TGTGCCAGCAGCTTAGTGGCGGGGTTAACAGATACGCAGTATTTT.

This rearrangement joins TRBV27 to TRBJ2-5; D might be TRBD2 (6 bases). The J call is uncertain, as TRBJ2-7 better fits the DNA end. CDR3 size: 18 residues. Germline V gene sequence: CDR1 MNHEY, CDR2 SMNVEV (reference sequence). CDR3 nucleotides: TGTGCCAGCAGTTTAAATATTGGGACTCAAAGAAGCTCCTACGAGCAGTACTTC. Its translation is CASSLNIGTQRSSYEQYF.

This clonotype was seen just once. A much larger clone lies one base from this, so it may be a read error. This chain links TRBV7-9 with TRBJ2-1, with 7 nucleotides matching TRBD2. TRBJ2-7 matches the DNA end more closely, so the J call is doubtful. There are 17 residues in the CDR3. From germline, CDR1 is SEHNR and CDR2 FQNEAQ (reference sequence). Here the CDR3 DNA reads TGTGCCAGCAGCTTATCCCCTAGCGGAGGCTCCTACAATGAGCAGTACTTC. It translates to CASSLSPSGGSYNEQYF.

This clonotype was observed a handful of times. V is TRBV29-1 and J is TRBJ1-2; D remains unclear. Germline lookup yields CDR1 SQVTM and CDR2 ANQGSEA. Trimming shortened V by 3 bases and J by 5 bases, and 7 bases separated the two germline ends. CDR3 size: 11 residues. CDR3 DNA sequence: TGCAGCGTTGAGAAGGATTATGGCTACACCTTC. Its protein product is CSVEKDYGYTF.